This TCR beta chain was documented in a study of shared clonotypes between healthy human individuals. At the level of the study: There were three CD4 naive, three CD4 memory, two CD8 naive and one CD8 memory plates per donor. Study-level results: Estimated richness values were generally larger in naive subsets than in memory subsets. Among a handful of donors, approximately 5% of naive CD4 clonotypes were found in common. The study's rarefaction showed incomplete sorted-subset sequencing despite large depth.

Profiled with immunoSEQ multiplex PCR; TCRdb holds only in-frame clones, not every one. The sample carries around 1 million clones, less than 85% recorded once. The CDR3 is made up of 15 amino acids. The germline gives CDR1 SGHRS, CDR2 YFSETQ. V gave up 3 bases and J gave up 8 bases; unmatched junction bases: 13. Concerning this clone: The antigen is undetermined.

The specimen was memory CD4+ T cells sorted from blood. Subset here: CD45RA-negative fraction. The chain has TRBV5-1 and TRBJ1-2, with 7 bases fitting TRBD1. The receptor comes from a man younger than 35 in good health. The chain's CDR3 is CASSSMRGREGGYTF. In nucleotides, the CDR3 is TGCGCCAGCAGCTCAATGAGGGGGCGTGAGGGAGGCTACACCTTC.